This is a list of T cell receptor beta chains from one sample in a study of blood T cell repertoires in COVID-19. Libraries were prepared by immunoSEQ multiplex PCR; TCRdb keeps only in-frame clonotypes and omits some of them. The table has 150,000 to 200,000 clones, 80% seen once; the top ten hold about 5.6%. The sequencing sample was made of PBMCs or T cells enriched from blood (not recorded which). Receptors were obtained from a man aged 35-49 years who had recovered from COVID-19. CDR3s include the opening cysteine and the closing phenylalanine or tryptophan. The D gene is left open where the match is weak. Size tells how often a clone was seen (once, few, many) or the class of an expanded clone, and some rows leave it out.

CDR3nt: TGTGCCAGCAGTGAAGCGTTCGGACTGTCTCCTAACTATGGCTACACCTTC; CDR3aa: CASSEAFGLSPNYGYTF; v_gene: TRBV2; j_gene: TRBJ1-2; d_gene: NA; abundance: NA
CDR3nt: TGTGCCAACCTTGAAATGGCGGCCCCCCACTACAATGAGCAGTTCTTC; CDR3aa: CANLEMAAPHYNEQFF; v_gene: TRBV7-5; j_gene: TRBJ2-1; d_gene: NA; abundance: NA
CDR3nt: TGTGCCAGCAGCTCCGACCAGGGGTCGGGGGAGCAGTACTTC; CDR3aa: CASSSDQGSGEQYF; v_gene: TRBV6-5; j_gene: TRBJ2-7; d_gene: NA; abundance: NA
CDR3nt: TGCGCCAGCAGCCACCCCCATCTCGGGGAAAAACTGTTTTTT; CDR3aa: CASSHPHLGEKLFF; v_gene: TRBV4-1; j_gene: TRBJ1-4; d_gene: NA; abundance: NA
CDR3nt: TGTGCCTGGAGAGGACTTTCGTCACCCCTCCACTTT; CDR3aa: CAWRGLSSPLHF; v_gene: TRBV30; j_gene: TRBJ1-6; d_gene: NA; abundance: NA
CDR3nt: TGTGCCAGCAAGGGGGCAGATACGCAGTATTTT; CDR3aa: CASKGADTQYF; v_gene: TRBV12-3/TRBV12-4; j_gene: TRBJ2-3; d_gene: NA; abundance: NA
CDR3nt: TGTGCCAGCAGAGGGGACATCTACGAGCAGTACTTC; CDR3aa: CASRGDIYEQYF; v_gene: TRBV2; j_gene: TRBJ2-7; d_gene: NA; abundance: few
CDR3nt: TGTGCCTGGAGCGACGGCGGCGGGCAGCCCCAGCATTTT; CDR3aa: CAWSDGGGQPQHF; v_gene: TRBV30; j_gene: TRBJ1-5; d_gene: NA; abundance: few
CDR3nt: TGTGCCAGCAGCTTAGATGGGGTGAGGCAGGGTAACACCGGGGAGCTGTTTTTT; CDR3aa: CASSLDGVRQGNTGELFF; v_gene: TRBV11-2; j_gene: TRBJ2-2; d_gene: NA; abundance: NA
CDR3nt: TGTGCCAGCAGCAAAGGGCACCCCGAGGATCAGCCCCAGCATTTT; CDR3aa: CASSKGHPEDQPQHF; v_gene: TRBV21-1; j_gene: TRBJ1-5; d_gene: NA; abundance: NA
CDR3nt: TGTGCCAGCAGTAAAACAGGGGTCACTGAAGCTTTCTTT; CDR3aa: CASSKTGVTEAFF; v_gene: TRBV6-5; j_gene: TRBJ1-1; d_gene: TRBD1; abundance: NA
CDR3nt: TGTGCCAGCAGACCGGACAGGGTAGGGGAAAAACTGTTTTTT; CDR3aa: CASRPDRVGEKLFF; v_gene: TRBV7-6; j_gene: TRBJ1-4; d_gene: TRBD1; abundance: NA
CDR3nt: TGTGCCAGCAGCCGAACTCGGACAGGCACAGATACGCAGTATTTT; CDR3aa: CASSRTRTGTDTQYF; v_gene: TRBV11-1; j_gene: TRBJ2-3; d_gene: NA; abundance: NA
CDR3nt: TGTGCCAGCAGCCCCGTCGAGCTTGGACAGGGCGACTATGGCTACACCTTC; CDR3aa: CASSPVELGQGDYGYTF; v_gene: TRBV7-9; j_gene: TRBJ1-2; d_gene: TRBD1; abundance: NA
CDR3nt: TGCAGCGTGGGCGGGCAGGGAAACCTCTATGGCTACACCTTC; CDR3aa: CSVGGQGNLYGYTF; v_gene: TRBV29-1; j_gene: TRBJ1-2; d_gene: NA; abundance: NA
CDR3nt: TGTGCCTGGCTGACTAGCGGGGGCACGAACACCGGGGAGCTGTTTTTT; CDR3aa: CAWLTSGGTNTGELFF; v_gene: TRBV30; j_gene: TRBJ2-2; d_gene: TRBD2; abundance: few
CDR3nt: TGCGCCAGCAGCTTGGAGGGGGCCCCCCTGGAGCAGTACTTC; CDR3aa: CASSLEGAPLEQYF; v_gene: TRBV5-1; j_gene: TRBJ2-7; d_gene: TRBD1; abundance: NA
CDR3nt: TGTGCCAGCAGCTTGTATCGGGGGGCGTATTCACCCCTCCACTTT; CDR3aa: CASSLYRGAYSPLHF; v_gene: TRBV5-4; j_gene: TRBJ1-6; d_gene: NA; abundance: once
CDR3nt: TGTGCCAGCAGCGCCGGGACAGTGAACACTGAAGCTTTCTTT; CDR3aa: CASSAGTVNTEAFF; v_gene: TRBV9; j_gene: TRBJ1-1; d_gene: TRBD1; abundance: NA
CDR3nt: TGTGCCAGGTCCATGGAGCAGCCCCAGCATTTT; CDR3aa: CARSMEQPQHF; v_gene: TRBV25-1; j_gene: TRBJ1-5; d_gene: NA; abundance: NA
CDR3nt: TGTGCCAGTAGTATGGGACATCTTCAGCCCCAGCATTTT; CDR3aa: CASSMGHLQPQHF; v_gene: TRBV19; j_gene: TRBJ1-5; d_gene: NA; abundance: NA
CDR3nt: TGTGCCACCAGTGACGGGTCCCATGAGCCCCAGCATTTT; CDR3aa: CATSDGSHEPQHF; v_gene: TRBV24-1; j_gene: TRBJ1-5; d_gene: NA; abundance: once
CDR3nt: TGTGCCAGCAGCTTAGATGTCGGGAGTCGATACTTC; CDR3aa: CASSLDVGSRYF; v_gene: TRBV7-9; j_gene: TRBJ2-7; d_gene: NA; abundance: NA
CDR3nt: TGTGCCAGTAGTATAGTAGCCCAACGGGCCAACGTCCTGACTTTC; CDR3aa: CASSIVAQRANVLTF; v_gene: TRBV19; j_gene: TRBJ2-6; d_gene: NA; abundance: many
CDR3nt: TGTGCCAGCAGCCAACTCGGGTCCCATCAGCCCCAGCATTTT; CDR3aa: CASSQLGSHQPQHF; v_gene: TRBV7-9; j_gene: TRBJ1-5; d_gene: NA; abundance: NA
CDR3nt: TGTGCCAGCACCCCCCCATCGGGACAGCGACCCACGAACACTGAAGCTTTCTTT; CDR3aa: CASTPPSGQRPTNTEAFF; v_gene: TRBV21-1; j_gene: TRBJ1-1; d_gene: NA; abundance: NA
CDR3nt: TGTGCCAGCAGCTTAGTTGGGCGCCGCGGGGGCACAAATGAGCAGTTCTTC; CDR3aa: CASSLVGRRGGTNEQFF; v_gene: TRBV7-2; j_gene: TRBJ2-1; d_gene: NA; abundance: NA
CDR3nt: TGTGCCAGCAACCCGGACAGGGCTAGCACAGATACGCAGTATTTT; CDR3aa: CASNPDRASTDTQYF; v_gene: TRBV6-5; j_gene: TRBJ2-3; d_gene: TRBD1; abundance: few
CDR3nt: TGCGCCAGCAGTGAGCTCCTACGGGAGCTGTTTTTT; CDR3aa: CASSELLRELFF; v_gene: TRBV10-2; j_gene: TRBJ2-2; d_gene: NA; abundance: once
CDR3nt: TGTGCCACCAGTGTCGGAGGTACGCAGTATTTT; CDR3aa: CATSVGGTQYF; v_gene: TRBV24-1; j_gene: TRBJ2-3; d_gene: NA; abundance: once
CDR3nt: TGTGCCAGCAGCTGGGGGGGGATCGGAGCTTCCTACGAGCAGTACTTC; CDR3aa: CASSWGGIGASYEQYF; v_gene: TRBV7-9; j_gene: TRBJ2-7; d_gene: TRBD2; abundance: NA
CDR3nt: TGTGCCAGCAGCCAGAGGACAGGGGGCTTCTCTGGAAACACCATATATTTT; CDR3aa: CASSQRTGGFSGNTIYF; v_gene: TRBV14; j_gene: TRBJ1-3; d_gene: TRBD1; abundance: NA
CDR3nt: TGCGCCAGCAGCCCACCGGCGGCGGGGGGGCTGGAGTTCTTC; CDR3aa: CASSPPAAGGLEFF; v_gene: TRBV4-1; j_gene: TRBJ2-1; d_gene: TRBD2; abundance: NA
CDR3nt: TGTGCCAGCAGGAGTGATCTGACTGAAGCTTTCTTT; CDR3aa: CASRSDLTEAFF; v_gene: TRBV2; j_gene: TRBJ1-1; d_gene: NA; abundance: NA